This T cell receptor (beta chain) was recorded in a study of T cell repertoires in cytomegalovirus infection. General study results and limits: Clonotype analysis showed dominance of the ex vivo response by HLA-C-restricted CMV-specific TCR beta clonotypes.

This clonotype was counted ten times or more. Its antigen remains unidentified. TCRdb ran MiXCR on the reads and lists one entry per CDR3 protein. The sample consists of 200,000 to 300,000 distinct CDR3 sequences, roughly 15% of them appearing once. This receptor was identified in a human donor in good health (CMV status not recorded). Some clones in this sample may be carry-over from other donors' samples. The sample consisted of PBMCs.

The CDR3 region has the DNA TGTGCCAGCAGTTTAATCGGACCCCTCGCTGAAGCTTTCTTT. It specifies CASSLIGPLAEAFF. The chain combines TRBV28 with TRBJ1-1; D not resolved. The CDR3 runs to 14 residues. Trimming shortened V by 2 bases and J by 6 bases, and 13 bases separated the two germline ends. The germline V gene encodes CDR1 MDHEN and CDR2 SYDVKM.